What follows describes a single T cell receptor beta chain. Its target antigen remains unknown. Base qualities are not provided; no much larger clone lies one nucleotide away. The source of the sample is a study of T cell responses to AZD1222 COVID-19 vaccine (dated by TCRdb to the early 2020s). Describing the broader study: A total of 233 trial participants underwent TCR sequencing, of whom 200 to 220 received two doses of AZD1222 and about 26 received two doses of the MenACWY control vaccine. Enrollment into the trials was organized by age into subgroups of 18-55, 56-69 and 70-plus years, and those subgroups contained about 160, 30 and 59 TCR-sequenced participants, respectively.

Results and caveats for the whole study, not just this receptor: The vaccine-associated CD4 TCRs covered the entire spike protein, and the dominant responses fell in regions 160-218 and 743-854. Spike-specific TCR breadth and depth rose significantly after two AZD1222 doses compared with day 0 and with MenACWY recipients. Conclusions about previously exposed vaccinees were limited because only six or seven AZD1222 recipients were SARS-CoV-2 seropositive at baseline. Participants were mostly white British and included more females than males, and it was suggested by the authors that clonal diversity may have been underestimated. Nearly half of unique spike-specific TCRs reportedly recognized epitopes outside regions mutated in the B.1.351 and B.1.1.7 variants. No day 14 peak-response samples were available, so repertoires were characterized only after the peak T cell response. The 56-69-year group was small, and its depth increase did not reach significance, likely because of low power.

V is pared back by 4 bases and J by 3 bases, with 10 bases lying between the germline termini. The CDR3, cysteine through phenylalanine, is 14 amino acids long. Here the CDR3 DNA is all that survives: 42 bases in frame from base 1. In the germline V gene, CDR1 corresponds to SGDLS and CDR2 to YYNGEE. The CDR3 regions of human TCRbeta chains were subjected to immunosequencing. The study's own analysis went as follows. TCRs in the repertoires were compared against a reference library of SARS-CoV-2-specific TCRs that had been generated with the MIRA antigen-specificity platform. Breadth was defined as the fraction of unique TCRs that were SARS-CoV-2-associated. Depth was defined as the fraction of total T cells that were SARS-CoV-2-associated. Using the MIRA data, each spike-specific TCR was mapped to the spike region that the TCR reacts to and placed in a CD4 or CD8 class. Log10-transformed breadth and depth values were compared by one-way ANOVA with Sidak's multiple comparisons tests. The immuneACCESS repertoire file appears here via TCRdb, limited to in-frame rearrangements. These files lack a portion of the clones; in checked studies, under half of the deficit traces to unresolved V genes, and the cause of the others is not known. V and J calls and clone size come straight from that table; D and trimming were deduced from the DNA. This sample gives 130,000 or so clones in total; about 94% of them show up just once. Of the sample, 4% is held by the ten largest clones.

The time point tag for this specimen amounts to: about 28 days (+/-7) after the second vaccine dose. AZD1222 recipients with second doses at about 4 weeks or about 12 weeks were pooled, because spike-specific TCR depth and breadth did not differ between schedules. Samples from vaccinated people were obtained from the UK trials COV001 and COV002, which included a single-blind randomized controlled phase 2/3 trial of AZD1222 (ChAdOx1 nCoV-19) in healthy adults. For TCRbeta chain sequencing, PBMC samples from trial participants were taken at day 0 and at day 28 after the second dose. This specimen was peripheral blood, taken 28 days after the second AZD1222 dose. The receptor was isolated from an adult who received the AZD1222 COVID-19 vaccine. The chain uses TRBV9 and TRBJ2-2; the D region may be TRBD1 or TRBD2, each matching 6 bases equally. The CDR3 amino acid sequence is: CASSPGAHTGELFF. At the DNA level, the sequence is TGTGCCAGCAGCCCGGGGGCGCACACCGGGGAGCTGTTTTTT.